The 9 T cell receptor beta chains below were found in one sample sequenced in a study of shared clonotypes between healthy human individuals. Cells designated naive CD8 were CD45RO-negative and were positively selected for CCR7, with terminally differentiated effector memory CD45RA+ cells excluded. Assay: immunoSEQ multiplex PCR; the TCRdb copy retains only in-frame clones and omits some. The sample holds about 2.1 million clones, 93% seen once. Input material: naive CD8+ T cells from PBMCs. The receptors here all came from a young man in good health. Some clones in this sample may be carry-over from other donors' samples.

The chain uses TRBV27 and TRBJ1-2; tentatively, D is TRBD1 (6 bases). There are 13 residues in the CDR3. Trimming cost V 6 bases and J 2 bases, with 10 bases left between them. The germline V gene encodes CDR1 MNHEY and CDR2 SMNVEV (reference sequence). The CDR3 loop reads CASRGDKNYGYTF. CDR3 coding DNA: TGTGCCAGCAGGGGGGACAAGAACTATGGCTACACCTTC.

This clone was seen only once. The CDR3 spells CASSLEPGTGFYNEQFF. As DNA, the CDR3 is TGTGCCAGCAGCTTAGAGCCCGGGACAGGGTTTTACAATGAGCAGTTCTTC. J is TRBJ2-1 and V is TRBV7-9; TRBD1 matches 9 bases. Germline lookup yields CDR1 SEHNR and CDR2 FQNEAQ (reference sequence). Trimming at V came to 1 base and at J to 4 bases, leaving 8 bases not matched to a gene. CDR3 length equals 17 residues. Supplemented by reference TRBV7-9 and TRBJ2-1, the full variable domain reads DTGVSQNPRHKITKRGQNVTFRCDPISEHNRLYWYRQTLGQGPEFLTYFQNEAQLEKSRLLSDRFSAERPKGSFSTLEIQRTEQGDSAMYLCASSLEPGTGFYNEQFFGPGTRLTVL.

V gene TRBV29-1 combines with J gene TRBJ1-3; maybe TRBD1 (5 bases). Between the trimmed V and J ends, which lost 0 bases and 7 bases, there was a span of 22 bases. The CDR3 consists of 17 residues. In germline, CDR1 is SQVTM, CDR2 ANQGSEA. The CDR3 region is CSVEDRGADRGRNTIYF. Here the CDR3 DNA reads TGCAGCGTTGAAGACAGAGGGGCCGACCGTGGAAGGAACACCATATATTTT. The whole variable domain, remainder taken from reference TRBV29-1 and TRBJ1-3, is SAVISQKPSRDICQRGTSLTIQCQVDSQVTMMFWYRQQPGQSLTLIATANQGSEATYESGFVIDKFPISRPNLTFSTLTVSNMSPEDSSIYLCSVEDRGADRGRNTIYFGEGSWLTVV.

This sequence joins TRBV27 and TRBJ2-3, with 15 nucleotides matching TRBD2. V trimming: 5 bases; J trimming: 7 bases; junction bases outside the gene matches: 7. This CDR3 is 16 amino acids long. CDR1 MNHEY and CDR2 SMNVEV come from the germline V gene (reference sequence). In DNA form, the CDR3 reads TGTGCCAGCAGTCCCTGGACTAGCGGGAGGGCCCATACGCAGTATTTT. Translated, it gives CASSPWTSGRAHTQYF.

The rearrangement uses TRBV7-2 and TRBJ2-7; D remains ambiguous. The CDR3 loop spans 12 amino acids. Trimming took off 0 bases at V and 4 bases at J, with 4 bases between the two ends. CDR1 is SGHTA, CDR2 FQGNSA, per germline. The CDR3 is CASSLAFYEQYF. In DNA, the CDR3 is TGTGCCAGCAGCTTAGCGTTTTACGAGCAGTACTTC. Combining the CDR3 with reference TRBV7-2 and TRBJ2-7 gives the whole variable domain GAGVSQSPSNKVTEKGKDVELRCDPISGHTALYWYRQSLGQGLEFLIYFQGNSAPDKSGLPSDRFSAERTGGSVSTLTIQRTQQEDSAVYLCASSLAFYEQYFGPGTRLTVT.

The chain is built from TRBV11-3 and TRBJ2-2, with 8 bases identical to TRBD2. V lost 6 bases and J lost 5; bases outside the gene matches: 5. CDR1 is SGHNT, CDR2 YENEEA, per germline. The CDR3 sequence is 14 residues long. CDR3 in DNA: TGTGCCAGCAGACCCCGGGGGGGGACCGGGGAGCTGTTTTTT. It is translated as CASRPRGGTGELFF.

The chain carries TRBV30 and TRBJ2-3; no clear D. V was shortened by 0 bases and J by 6 bases, with 7 bases between the two germline ends. Germline loops: CDR1 GTSNPN, CDR2 SVGIG (reference sequence). The CDR3 length is 12 residues. The CDR3 bases are TGTGCCTGGAGTGTACATGCGGATACGCAGTATTTT. It specifies CAWSVHADTQYF.

V usage is TRBV6-5 and J usage is TRBJ2-2, with D perhaps TRBD2 (5 bases). The ends were cut back, 0 bases at V and 4 bases at J, with 9 bases in the middle. The CDR3 is made up of 15 amino acids. Per the germline V gene, CDR1 is MNHEY and CDR2 is SVGAGI. The CDR3 nucleotides are TGTGCCAGCAGTTACTCGAGAGGGATCACCGGGGAGCTGTTTTTT. This gives the protein CASSYSRGITGELFF.

The V gene is TRBV9, the J gene TRBJ2-1; 8 nucleotides line up with TRBD2. There are 15 residues in the CDR3. Germline CDR1 SGDLS, CDR2 YYNGEE. With 3 bases clipped from V and 6 bases from J, the junction kept 8 bases outside the gene matches. The CDR3 reads CASSAGTSPTNEQFF. DNA for the CDR3: TGTGCCAGCAGCGCCGGGACTAGTCCGACCAATGAGCAGTTCTTC.